A single sample gave rise to the 19 T cell receptor beta chains below, sequenced in a study of a mutant IDH1 vaccine in newly diagnosed glioma. Data came from immunoSEQ multiplex PCR; TCRdb stores just in-frame clones and leaves some out. The sample consists of approximately 100,000 clones, around 90% of them appearing once. The time point here: baseline, week 1 (first vaccination visit). Treatment specified: pre-vaccination baseline after standard-of-care therapy. This specimen consisted of PBMCs, obtained from a glioma patient treated with radiotherapy, temozolomide or both. Source of these receptors: a woman between 50 and 59 years old with glioma.

The genes are TRBV7-9 and TRBJ2-3; D remains unclear. Germline V lookup: CDR1 SEHNR, CDR2 FQNEAQ (reference sequence). V lost 4 bases to trimming and J lost 0 bases, with 5 bases between them. The CDR3 sequence is 13 residues long. The CDR3 region has the DNA TGTGCCAGCAGCTCCAGTAGCACAGATACGCAGTATTTT. As protein: CASSSSSTDTQYF. Together with reference TRBV7-9 and TRBJ2-3, the CDR3 gives the full variable domain: DTGVSQNPRHKITKRGQNVTFRCDPISEHNRLYWYRQTLGQGPEFLTYFQNEAQLEKSRLLSDRFSAERPKGSFSTLEIQRTEQGDSAMYLCASSSSSTDTQYFGPGTRLTVL.

DNA for the CDR3: TGTGCCAGCAGTTTACGGCGGCTGACGAACACCGGGGAGCTGTTTTTT. Amino acids: CASSLRRLTNTGELFF. V usage is TRBV28 and J usage is TRBJ2-2; D not certain. Trimming took 2 bases from V and 0 from J, leaving 10 bases between them. CDR3 size: 16 residues. Germline V gives CDR1 MDHEN, CDR2 SYDVKM.

The V call is TRBV7-9, the J call TRBJ1-1; possible D gene TRBD1, 5 bases. CDR1 and CDR2 from the germline V gene are SEHNR and FQNEAQ (reference sequence). Trimming left V 5 bases short and J 4 bases short, with 14 bases between. The CDR3 sequence is 14 residues long. CDR3 DNA sequence: TGTGCCAGCAGCGTCCCTAGGGACGGCACTGAAGCTTTCTTT. Its translation: CASSVPRDGTEAFF.

The J gene is TRBJ2-5, the V gene TRBV29-1, with TRBD2 as a possible D gene (5 bases). Germline loops: CDR1 SQVTM, CDR2 ANQGSEA. The CDR3 contains 11 residues. With 7 bases removed from V and 4 bases from J, the gap between germline ends came to 10 bases. The chain's CDR3 is CSGGSPETQYF. The CDR3 DNA sequence: TGCAGCGGCGGGTCCCCAGAGACCCAGTACTTC.

V is TRBV7-4 and J is TRBJ1-6, with TRBD1 as a possible D gene (5 bases). This CDR3 region has 15 residues. Germline V lookup: CDR1 SGHVT, CDR2 SQSDAQ. V was shortened by 5 bases and J by 0 bases, with 8 bases between the two germline ends. Here the CDR3 reads CASSPQGSYNSPLHF. The CDR3 nucleotides read TGTGCCAGCAGCCCCCAGGGCTCCTATAATTCACCCCTCCACTTT.

Concerning this clone: The sample carries other DNA sequences with the same CDR3. The chain joins TRBV18 to TRBJ1-2; D remains unclear. The CDR3 is made up of 13 amino acids. V lost 2 bases and J lost 2, with 6 bases in between. Per germline, CDR1 KGHSH and CDR2 LQKENI. CDR3 DNA sequence: TGTGCCAGCTCACCAGGAGACAACTATGGCTACACCTTC. It is translated as CASSPGDNYGYTF.

J is TRBJ2-5 and V is TRBV5-6; 11 nucleotides match TRBD1. CDR3 size: 16 residues. Germline assignment: CDR1 SGHDT and CDR2 YYEEEE. Losses at the gene ends were 2 bases for V and 5 bases for J; bases not matched to a gene: 8. The CDR3 loop reads CASSFPRTGGRETQYF. In DNA form, the CDR3 reads TGTGCCAGCAGCTTTCCTAGGACAGGGGGCAGGGAGACCCAGTACTTC.

For the CDR3, the DNA is TGTGCCAGCAGCCCTCCAGATACGGGGGCGACGCAGTATTTT. Encoded protein: CASSPPDTGATQYF. V gene TRBV5-5 combines with J gene TRBJ2-3, with D perhaps TRBD1 or TRBD2 (6 bases each). Germline CDR1 and CDR2: SGHKS and YYEKEE (reference sequence). V was clipped by 4 bases and J by 9 bases, with 18 bases between them. This CDR3 is 14 amino acids long.

V is TRBV7-6 and J is TRBJ2-7, with 9 nucleotides matching TRBD2. Germline-derived CDR1 and CDR2 are SGHVS and FNYEAQ. J gave up 7 bases and V 1 base, and 5 bases lay outside the gene matches. This CDR3 spans 14 amino acids. The CDR3 DNA sequence: TGTGCCAGCAGCTTAGAGGGGCTAGCGGGGGAGCAGTACTTC. Amino acids: CASSLEGLAGEQYF.

This chain's CDR3 is CASSLKTPQGYNSPLHF. In DNA, the CDR3 is TGTGCCAGCAGTTTGAAGACACCGCAGGGTTATAATTCACCCCTCCACTTT. This chain joins TRBV28 and TRBJ1-6; a possible D gene is TRBD1 (5 bases). V was shortened by 3 bases and J by 4 bases, with 16 bases between the two germline ends. The CDR3 covers 17 residues. The V gene's germline CDR1 is MDHEN and CDR2 SYDVKM.

This CDR3 reads CASSFPGVGANVLTF. In DNA form, the CDR3 reads TGCGCCAGCAGCTTCCCAGGGGTCGGGGCCAACGTCCTGACTTTC. The V and J genes are TRBV5-1 and TRBJ2-6; tentative D call: TRBD1 (6 bases). The germline V gene encodes CDR1 SGHRS and CDR2 YFSETQ. Trimming removed 2 bases from V and 4 bases from J, with 10 bases in between. CDR3 length: 15 residues.

The chain carries TRBV6-1 and TRBJ1-5; D is ambiguous. V shed 4 bases and J shed 7 bases, with 11 bases lying between them. The germline CDR1 and CDR2 sequences are MNHNS and SASEGT. This CDR3 is 13 amino acids long. Here the CDR3 DNA reads TGTGCCAGCAGTGGGCAGGTAAGACAGCCCCAGCATTTT. Protein: CASSGQVRQPQHF.

The chain recombines TRBV6-1 with TRBJ1-2, with TRBD1 as a possible D gene (6 bases). This CDR3 contains 13 residues. Germline assignment: CDR1 MNHNS and CDR2 SASEGT. V shed 6 bases and J shed 8 bases, with 16 bases lying between them. Here the CDR3 reads CASSLQGTQGYTF. The CDR3 nucleotides are TGTGCCAGCAGCCTACAGGGTACGCAGGGCTACACCTTC.

V gene TRBV11-2 combines with J gene TRBJ2-7; D is undetermined. The CDR3 contains 15 residues. CDR1 SGHAT and CDR2 FQNNGV come from the germline V gene. With 0 bases removed from V and 2 bases from J, the gap between germline ends came to 11 bases. In DNA, the CDR3 is TGTGCCAGCAGCTTAGATCCTGGCAGTCCCTACGAGCAGTACTTC. Translating it yields CASSLDPGSPYEQYF.

V and J are TRBV12-5 and TRBJ1-3; TRBD1 matches at 8 bases. V shed 0 bases and J 2 bases; nucleotides not matched to a gene: 27. This CDR3 has 24 residues. Germline V gene data show CDR1 as LGHNT and CDR2 as FRNRAP. Here the CDR3 reads CASGLVQSGGLYRSGWAAGNTIYF. The DNA for the CDR3 is TGTGCTAGTGGTTTGGTACAGTCAGGGGGCCTATACAGGTCTGGTTGGGCTGCTGGAAACACCATATATTTT.

V and J are TRBV7-8 and TRBJ1-2, with TRBD1 matching over 7 bases. V lost 5 bases, J lost 0 bases, and 12 bases stayed unmatched. Germline V gene data show CDR1 as SGHVS and CDR2 as FQNEAQ. This CDR3 contains 17 residues. The CDR3 DNA reads as TGTGCCAGCAGCCCCTACAGGGGCCAGGCACCTAACTATGGCTACACCTTC. Protein sequence: CASSPYRGQAPNYGYTF.

The chain uses TRBV10-3 and TRBJ2-3, with D possibly being TRBD1 or TRBD2 (5 bases each). Germline CDR1 and CDR2: ENHRY and SYGVKD. V was cut by 10 bases and J by 1 base, with 9 bases left in between. The CDR3 is 12 amino acids. The CDR3 reads CATRDGTDTQYF. CDR3 nucleotide sequence: TGTGCCACCCGGGACGGCACAGATACGCAGTATTTT.

The gene calls are TRBV29-1 and TRBJ2-2; a weak D match, TRBD2 (5 bases). The germline CDR1 and CDR2 sequences are SQVTM and ANQGSEA. Trimming left V 2 bases short and J 6 bases short, with 13 bases between. The CDR3 spans 14 residues. CDR3 coding DNA: TGCAGCGTTGAAAGTCCAGCGGTGCCCGGGGAGCTGTTTTTT. This sequence encodes CSVESPAVPGELFF.

The CDR3 DNA is TGCAGCGCCCGGGGGCAGGCTGCGGATACGCAGTATTTT. Residues: CSARGQAADTQYF. The chain uses TRBV29-1 and TRBJ2-3; perhaps D is TRBD1 or TRBD2 (6 bases each). CDR1 is SQVTM and CDR2 is ANQGSEA in the germline V gene. Deletions cut 7 bases from V and 6 bases from J, with 17 bases between. The CDR3 runs to 13 residues.